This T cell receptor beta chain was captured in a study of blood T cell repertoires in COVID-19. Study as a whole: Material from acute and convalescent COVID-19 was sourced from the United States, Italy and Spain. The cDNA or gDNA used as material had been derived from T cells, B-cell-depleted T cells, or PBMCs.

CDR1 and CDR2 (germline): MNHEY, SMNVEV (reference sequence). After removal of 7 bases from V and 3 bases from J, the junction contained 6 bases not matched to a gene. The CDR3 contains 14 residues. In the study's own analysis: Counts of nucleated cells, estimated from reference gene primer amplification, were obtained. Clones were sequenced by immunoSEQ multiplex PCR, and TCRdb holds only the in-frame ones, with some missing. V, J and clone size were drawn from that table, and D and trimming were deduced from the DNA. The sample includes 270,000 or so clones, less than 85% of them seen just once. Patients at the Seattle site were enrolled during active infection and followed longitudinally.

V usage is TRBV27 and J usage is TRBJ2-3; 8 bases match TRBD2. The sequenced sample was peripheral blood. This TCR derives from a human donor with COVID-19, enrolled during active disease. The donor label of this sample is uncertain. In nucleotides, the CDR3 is TGTGCCAGCACGGCGGGAGGAATAACAGATACGCAGTATTTT. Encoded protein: CASTAGGITDTQYF.